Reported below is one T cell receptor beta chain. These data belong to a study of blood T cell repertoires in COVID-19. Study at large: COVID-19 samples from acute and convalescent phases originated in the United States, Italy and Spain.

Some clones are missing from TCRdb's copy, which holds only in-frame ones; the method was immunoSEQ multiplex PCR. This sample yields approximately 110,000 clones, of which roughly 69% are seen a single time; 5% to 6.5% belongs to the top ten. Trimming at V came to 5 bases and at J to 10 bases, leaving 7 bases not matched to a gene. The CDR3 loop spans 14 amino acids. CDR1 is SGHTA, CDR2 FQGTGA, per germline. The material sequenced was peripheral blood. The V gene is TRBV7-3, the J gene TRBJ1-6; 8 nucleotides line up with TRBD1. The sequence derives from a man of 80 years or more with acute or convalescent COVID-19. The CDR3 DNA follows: TGTGCCAGCAGCCTAGACAGGGGTTACTCACCCCTCCACTTT. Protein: CASSLDRGYSPLHF.